The 23 T cell receptor beta chains in this list originate from one sample, sequenced in a study of cytomegalovirus exposure and HLA in healthy donors. 60 Vbeta and 13 Jbeta primers were used in PCR. Method: immunoSEQ multiplex PCR; TCRdb's copy keeps in-frame clones and lacks some. The top ten hold about 10% of the sample, which has around 68,000 clones, roughly 87% seen once. The material sequenced was PBMCs. The receptors were sampled from a female donor in good health and CMV-seronegative.

The rearrangement uses TRBV6-5 and TRBJ2-1; 13 nucleotides line up with TRBD2. There are 15 residues in the CDR3. Germline V gene lookup returns CDR1 MNHEY and CDR2 SVGAGI. The trim removed 0 bases at V and 9 bases at J, leaving 2 bases unmatched. The CDR3 spells CASSYSGLAGPEQFF. As DNA, the CDR3 is TGTGCCAGCAGTTACTCGGGACTAGCGGGACCTGAGCAGTTCTTC.

V usage is TRBV7-9 and J usage is TRBJ2-5, with 9 positions matching TRBD2. The CDR3 loop spans 16 amino acids. Germline CDR1 and CDR2: SEHNR and FQNEAQ (reference sequence). V lost 5 bases and J lost 4; bases outside the gene matches: 11. CDR3 region: CASSISGGPLGETQYF. The CDR3 DNA is TGTGCCAGCAGCATTAGCGGGGGCCCGTTAGGAGAGACCCAGTACTTC.

The chain is built from TRBV6-5 and TRBJ2-5, with 13 bases fitting TRBD2. Germline values: CDR1 MNHEY, CDR2 SVGAGI. This CDR3 comprises 15 residues. Trimming cost V 0 bases and J 9 bases; bases outside gene matches: 4. CDR3 DNA sequence: TGTGCCAGCAGTTACTCGGGACTAGCGGGGTCGGCCCAGTACTTC. Translated, it gives CASSYSGLAGSAQYF.

The CDR3 sequence is CASSLNLGAGKDYGYTF. The CDR3 nucleotides are TGTGCCAGCAGCTTAAACTTGGGGGCAGGGAAGGACTATGGCTACACCTTC. V gene TRBV7-9 combines with J gene TRBJ1-2; tentatively, D is TRBD1 (6 bases). The CDR3 runs 17 residues. V lost 2 bases, J lost 3 bases, and 19 bases lay in between. CDR1 and CDR2 (germline): SEHNR, FQNEAQ (reference sequence).

The chain joins TRBV7-9 to TRBJ1-1, with D perhaps matching TRBD1 (6 bases). Deletions cut 4 bases from V and 1 base from J, with 13 bases between. CDR3 size: 15 residues. Germline lookup yields CDR1 SEHNR and CDR2 FQNEAQ (reference sequence). For the CDR3, the DNA is TGTGCCAGCAGCTGGGCCGGCAGGGGGAACACTGAAGCTTTCTTT. Its protein is CASSWAGRGNTEAFF. The full variable domain, its missing parts supplied by reference TRBV7-9 and TRBJ1-1, is DTGVSQNPRHKITKRGQNVTFRCDPISEHNRLYWYRQTLGQGPEFLTYFQNEAQLEKSRLLSDRFSAERPKGSFSTLEIQRTEQGDSAMYLCASSWAGRGNTEAFFGQGTRLTVV.

The genes are TRBV28 and TRBJ2-7; the D is unclear. Trimming took off 10 bases at V and 6 bases at J, with 4 bases between the two ends. The CDR3 spans 8 residues. CDR1 and CDR2 from the germline V gene are MDHEN and SYDVKM. CDR3 in amino acids: CATGEQYF. CDR3 nucleotides: TGTGCCACGGGCGAGCAGTACTTC.

This chain uses TRBV5-1 with TRBJ1-5; 8 bases match TRBD1. This CDR3 region has 15 residues. Trimming removed 4 bases from V and 5 bases from J; junction bases left unmatched: 8. From germline, CDR1 is SGHRS and CDR2 YFSETQ. DNA for the CDR3: TGCGCCAGCAGCGTCCAGGGGGCGCAGGATCAGCCCCAGCATTTT. Amino acid sequence: CASSVQGAQDQPQHF.

The chain joins TRBV28 to TRBJ1-5; D perhaps matches TRBD1 (6 bases). V lost 5 bases and J lost 0, with 17 bases in between. CDR3 size: 17 residues. Germline CDR1 MDHEN, CDR2 SYDVKM. CDR3 in amino acids: CASSQAGAGLSNQPQHF. CDR3 DNA sequence: TGTGCCAGCAGTCAAGCAGGGGCAGGGCTTAGCAATCAGCCCCAGCATTTT.

This clone came up once. CDR3 sequence (DNA): TGTGCCAGCAGTTTGGGACACTTAGAAGGGTATGGCTACACCTTC. It specifies CASSLGHLEGYGYTF. V and J are TRBV6-6 and TRBJ1-2; the D gene is possibly TRBD1 (6 bases). The CDR3 covers 15 residues. V was shortened by 4 bases and J by 5 bases, with 17 bases between the two germline ends. Germline CDR1 is MNHNY and CDR2 is SVGAGI (reference sequence).

This clone was observed a few times. The chain uses TRBV4-2 and TRBJ2-3; 11 nucleotides line up with TRBD2. This CDR3 is built from 17 residues. CDR1 and CDR2 from the germline V gene are LGHNA and YNFKEQ. The J segment lost 3 bases and the V segment lost 4 bases, leaving 9 bases of the junction unmatched. The CDR3 DNA is TGTGCCAGCAGCCCCAGACTGACTAGCGGGGAGACAGATACGCAGTATTTT. Translating gives CASSPRLTSGETDTQYF.

The V gene is TRBV19, the J gene TRBJ2-7; 10 bases are shared with TRBD2. CDR1 is LNHDA and CDR2 is SQIVND in the germline V gene (reference sequence). CDR3 length: 16 residues. V shed 1 base, J shed 4 bases, and the junction held 7 bases outside the gene matches. CDR3: CASSIGASGRVYEQYF. CDR3 coding DNA: TGTGCCAGTAGTATAGGGGCTAGCGGGAGAGTTTACGAGCAGTACTTC.

The chain links TRBV6-5 to TRBJ2-5, with 11 bases fitting TRBD2. The CDR3 length is 14 residues. Losses at the gene ends were 11 bases for V and 12 bases for J; bases not matched to a gene: 17. CDR1 is MNHEY and CDR2 is SVGAGI in the germline V gene. CDR3 DNA: TGTGCCGCCCGGACAGGGTTGACTAGCGGGGTTGAGTACTTC. Its translation is CAARTGLTSGVEYF.

This clone was recorded once. This CDR3 reads CASSGGGGWDTQYF. CDR3 DNA: TGTGCCAGCAGTGGGGGGGGTGGCTGGGATACGCAGTATTTT. The gene calls are TRBV6-1 and TRBJ2-3; TRBD2 agrees at 7 bases. In germline, CDR1 is MNHNS, CDR2 SASEGT. The CDR3 totals 14 residues. V was pared by 4 bases and J by 6 bases, with 7 bases of the junction left unmatched.

This clone was seen only once. A read error may account for a junction end that differs from germline. V usage is TRBV28 and J usage is TRBJ1-4; 7 bases agree with TRBD1. The germline V gene has CDR1 MDHEN and CDR2 SYDVKM. CDR3 length: 14 amino acids. Here the CDR3 DNA reads TGTGCCAGCAGCCTAGGACAGGCTAAAGAAAAACTGTTTTTT. Its translation is CASSLGQAKEKLFF.

The V call is TRBV5-4, the J call TRBJ2-1, with 10 bases that match TRBD2. Germline V CDR1 and CDR2: SGHNT, YYREEE (reference sequence). This CDR3 comprises 17 residues. The V segment lost 0 bases and the J segment 7 bases; nucleotides outside the gene matches: 10. CDR3 protein: CASSLATLAGVWNEQFF. The CDR3, as DNA: TGTGCCAGCAGCTTGGCGACTCTAGCGGGAGTGTGGAATGAGCAGTTCTTC.

The CDR3 here is CASRSRRLPLYYGYTF. The CDR3 DNA reads as TGTGCCAGTAGATCCCGCAGGTTACCCCTATACTATGGCTACACCTTC. The chain has TRBV19 and TRBJ1-2; no clear D. CDR3 length: 16 residues. Germline CDR1 LNHDA, CDR2 SQIVND (reference sequence). V was clipped by 6 bases and J by 3 bases, with 20 bases between them.

The V and J genes are TRBV9 and TRBJ2-3; D is possibly TRBD2 (5 bases). CDR3 length: 17 residues. Trimming left V 0 bases short and J 2 bases short, with 16 bases between. Germline V lookup: CDR1 SGDLS, CDR2 YYNGEE. This CDR3 reads CASSVGRPGSFTDTQYF. CDR3 nucleotides: TGTGCCAGCAGCGTAGGGAGACCGGGATCTTTCACAGATACGCAGTATTTT.

This clone was seen just once. The CDR3 DNA follows: TGTGCCACCAGCAGCACAGTGATTAGCTACGAGCAGTACTTC. Protein product: CATSSTVISYEQYF. The V gene is TRBV15, the J gene TRBJ2-7; D is unresolved. The germline V gene has CDR1 LNHNV and CDR2 YYDKDF (reference sequence). V dropped 3 bases and J dropped 3 bases, with 12 bases sitting between them. The CDR3 totals 14 residues.

V is TRBV2 and J is TRBJ1-5; maybe TRBD1 (6 bases). Per the germline V gene, CDR1 is SNHLY and CDR2 is FYNNEI. CDR3 length: 12 amino acids. With 4 bases removed from V and 5 bases from J, the gap between germline ends came to 6 bases. CDR3 sequence: CASSGTDQPQHF. Here the CDR3 DNA reads TGTGCCAGCAGTGGGACAGATCAGCCCCAGCATTTT.

V and J are TRBV2 and TRBJ2-3; TRBD1 aligns across 12 bases. Germline values: CDR1 SNHLY, CDR2 FYNNEI. With 6 bases clipped from V and 2 bases from J, the junction kept 6 bases outside the gene matches. The CDR3 totals 16 residues. CDR3 nucleotide sequence: TGTGCCAGCAGGAGGGACAGGGGGCTTAACACAGATACGCAGTATTTT. It is translated as CASRRDRGLNTDTQYF. The full variable domain, in which reference TRBV2 and TRBJ2-3 provide the parts outside the CDR3, is EPEVTQTPSHQVTQMGQEVILRCVPISNHLYFYWYRQILGQKVEFLVSFYNNEISEKSEIFDDQFSVERPDGSNFTLKIRSTKLEDSAMYFCASRRDRGLNTDTQYFGPGTRLTVL.

V usage is TRBV4-1 and J usage is TRBJ2-3; TRBD2 agrees at 8 bases. This CDR3 region has 15 residues. Germline CDR1 is MGHRA and CDR2 is YSYEKL. V was pared by 4 bases and J by 4 bases, with 7 bases of the junction left unmatched. CDR3 protein: CASSPNGGASDTQYF. The DNA for the CDR3 is TGCGCCAGCAGCCCTAACGGGGGGGCCTCAGATACGCAGTATTTT.

The rearrangement links TRBV19 to TRBJ1-2, with a tentative D call TRBD1 (5 bases). Germline CDR1 reads LNHDA; CDR2 reads SQIVND (reference sequence). Trimming left V 1 base short and J 9 bases short, with 12 bases between. This CDR3 spans 13 amino acids. This CDR3 is CASSIVGAGCYTF. The CDR3 DNA sequence: TGTGCCAGTAGTATAGTAGGGGCCGGTTGCTACACCTTC.

The V gene is TRBV2, the J gene TRBJ2-1, with 8 bases lining up with TRBD2. The length of the CDR3 is 17 residues. Germline trimming cut 3 bases from V and 5 bases from J; bases unmatched to any gene: 12. The germline V gene encodes CDR1 SNHLY and CDR2 FYNNEI. CDR3 DNA sequence: TGTGCCAGCAGTGACACGCCGGGACTAGGAGTCCACAATGAGCAGTTCTTC. Translated: CASSDTPGLGVHNEQFF.